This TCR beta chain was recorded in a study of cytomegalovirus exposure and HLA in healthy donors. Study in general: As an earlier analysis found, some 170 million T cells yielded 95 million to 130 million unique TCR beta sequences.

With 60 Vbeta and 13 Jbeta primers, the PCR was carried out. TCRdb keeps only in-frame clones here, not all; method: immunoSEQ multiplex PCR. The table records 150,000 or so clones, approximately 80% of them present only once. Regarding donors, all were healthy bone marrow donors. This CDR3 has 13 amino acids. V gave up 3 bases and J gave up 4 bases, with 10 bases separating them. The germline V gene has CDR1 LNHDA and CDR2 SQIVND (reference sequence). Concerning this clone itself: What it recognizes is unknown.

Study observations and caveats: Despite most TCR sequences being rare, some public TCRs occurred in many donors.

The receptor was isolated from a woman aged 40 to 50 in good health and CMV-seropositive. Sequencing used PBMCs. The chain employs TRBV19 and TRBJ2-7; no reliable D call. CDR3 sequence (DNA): TGTGCCAGTAGTATCTCCACGGGTTACGAGCAGTACTTC. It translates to CASSISTGYEQYF.